This T cell receptor (beta chain) was recovered during a study of CD8 T cells in Susac syndrome. The authors negatively isolated CD8+ and CD4+ T cells and FACS-enriched TEMRA cells. Per the germline V gene, CDR1 is SGHRS and CDR2 is YFSETQ. The CDR3 runs 13 residues. Trimming stripped 5 bases from V and 3 bases from J, with 10 bases between. Random hexamers served to reverse transcribe roughly 0.5 to 1 ug RNA. TCRdb ran MiXCR on the immunoSEQ multiplex PCR reads and lists one entry per CDR3 protein. The sample includes some 190,000 distinct CDR3 sequences, 90% to 95% of them seen just once. The sample was CD4+ T cells from PBMCs. The chain uses TRBV5-1 and TRBJ2-3; D assignment may be TRBD1 or TRBD2 (5 bases each). This sequence originates from a human donor in good health. The CDR3 loop is CASRPEGTDTQYF. As DNA, the CDR3 is TGCGCCAGCAGGCCTGAGGGGACAGATACGCAGTATTTT.